This T cell receptor (beta chain) was profiled in a study of cytomegalovirus exposure and HLA in healthy donors. Study results and limitations: Reported performance of the classifier showed diagnosis of cytomegalovirus status with high specificity and sensitivity.

A remark on this clone: The antigen remains unidentified.

The PCR made use of 60 Vbeta and 13 Jbeta primers. Measured with immunoSEQ multiplex PCR; TCRdb has only the in-frame clones, and not every one. The data hold more than 150,000 clones, with over 75% observed a single time. The CDR3 covers 14 residues. Looked up from germline, CDR1 is SNHLY and CDR2 is FYNNEI. V was clipped by 1 base and J by 7 bases; unmatched bases: 2. The chain employs TRBV2 and TRBJ1-5; TRBD1 agrees at 9 bases. The source is a man in his forties or fifties in good health and CMV-seropositive. Input material: PBMCs. The CDR3 region is CASSEVTGGQPQHF. The CDR3 DNA reads as TGTGCCAGCAGTGAAGTTACAGGGGGCCAGCCCCAGCATTTT.